This T cell receptor (beta chain) was recorded in a study of a mutant IDH1 vaccine in newly diagnosed glioma. Study summary: Every participant had undergone radiotherapy, temozolomide, or both before, and most underwent both.

Described time point: baseline, week 1 (first vaccination visit). The treatment here: pre-vaccination baseline after standard-of-care therapy. Remarks on this clone: What it binds is unknown. Different DNA sequences within this sample yield the same CDR3.

General study results and limits: There seemed to be no relation between pseudoprogression and changes in top peripheral T cell clonotypes.

Sequencing was performed with immunoSEQ multiplex PCR; in TCRdb, only in-frame clones are kept and a portion is missing. The profile covers around 82,000 clones, with about 80% appearing a single time and about 5.3% taken by the ten largest. CDR1 and CDR2 from the germline V gene are SEHNR and FQNEAQ (reference sequence). V lost 1 base to trimming and J lost 6 bases, with 7 bases between them. CDR3 length: 13 residues. This receptor was taken from a middle-aged man with glioma. Some clones in this sample may be carry-over from other donors' samples. V usage is TRBV7-9 and J usage is TRBJ2-1, with D perhaps TRBD1 (5 bases). Sequenced material: PBMCs, taken from a glioma patient treated with radiotherapy, temozolomide or both. The CDR3 loop is CASSLGQGNEQFF. The CDR3 DNA reads TGTGCCAGCAGCTTAGGGCAGGGCAATGAGCAGTTCTTC.